This T cell receptor (beta chain) originates from a study of patients and donors after allogeneic stem cell transplantation. TCRdb passed the RT-PCR reads through MiXCR, listing each CDR3 protein once. The sample shows hundreds of thousands of distinct CDR3 sequences, around two fifths of them seen only once. There are a few counts of this clonotype. The sample consisted of blood, either unsorted or a sorted T cell fraction (not recorded which). This receptor was taken from a human donor who was either an allogeneic HSCT recipient or a stem cell or donor lymphocyte infusion donor (not recorded which). It is not recorded whose cells these are; they may come from a transplant donor.

The CDR3 nucleotides read TGCAGCGTTGCCGGGACAACCTCTAATGAAAAACTGTTTTTT. It is translated as CSVAGTTSNEKLFF. The chain is built from TRBV29-1 and TRBJ1-4; a weak D match, TRBD1 (6 bases). The germline V gene has CDR1 SQVTM and CDR2 ANQGSEA. The CDR3 spans 14 residues. V lost 4 bases and J lost 3, with 12 bases in between.